This T cell receptor (beta chain) was sequenced during a study of blood T cell repertoires in COVID-19. Study-level information: The United States, Italy and Spain provided the acute and convalescent COVID-19 samples. T cells, B-cell-depleted T cells, or PBMCs supplied cDNA or gDNA.

Per the study methods: Scientists estimated how many nucleated cells there were by amplifying reference gene primers. The method was immunoSEQ multiplex PCR; TCRdb's version includes in-frame clones alone and lacks a portion of them. The V and J calls and clone size were taken over from that table, and D and trimming were inferred from the DNA. Found here are about 200,000 clones, roughly 75% of them singletons; the top ten hold around 5.1%. The CDR3 length is 14 residues. Trimming cost V 4 bases and J 3 bases, with 13 bases left between them. Germline CDR1 and CDR2: MNHEY and SVGAGI. The TCR was taken from a woman in her 70s with acute or convalescent COVID-19. Source material: peripheral blood. The chain links TRBV6-5 to TRBJ2-7; perhaps TRBD1 as D (6 bases). The CDR3: CASSSPGVGYEQYF. CDR3 coding DNA: TGTGCCAGCAGTTCCCCAGGGGTGGGCTACGAGCAGTACTTC.